This T cell receptor beta chain was recorded in a study of blood T cells in healthy people across ages. Next came a second PCR, run for about 7 to 12 cycles, which used a sample-barcoded 5' primer along with a J-beta primer mix. TCRdb called the 5' RACE reads again in MiXCR, with one record for every CDR3 protein. The sample includes about 590,000 distinct CDR3 sequences, roughly 31% of them seen just once. This clonotype was counted many times. The antigen remains unidentified. Trimming pared 4 bases from V and 6 bases from J, leaving 12 bases between. The CDR3 has 13 residues. Study-level results: A strong correlation was found between TCR beta diversity and the percentage of naive T cells.

Sequencing used blood. The sequence was collected from a woman of 80 years or more in good health. The chain couples TRBV12-3 or TRBV12-4 to TRBJ1-2; D is unresolved. The chain's CDR3 is CASSSGQADGYTF. The CDR3 nucleotides are TGTGCCAGCAGTTCCGGCCAGGCGGATGGCTACACCTTC.